This TCR beta chain was recovered during a study of CD8 T cells in ankylosing spondylitis. In making TCR beta libraries, quantitative 5'-RACE with molecular barcodes was used. TCRdb independently ran MiXCR on the 5' RACE reads; one entry per CDR3 protein. Found here are 150,000 to 200,000 distinct CDR3 sequences, roughly 20% of them singletons; the top ten hold around 4.1%. Ten or more counts support this clonotype. The target antigen is unknown. General study findings and limits: What appeared characteristic of ankylosing spondylitis blood was a TCR beta motif of under 10 highly homologous variants.

The sequence was collected from a male donor under 35 with ankylosing spondylitis or in good health (not recorded which). Material for sequencing was blood, either unsorted or a sorted T cell fraction (not recorded which).

In DNA form, the CDR3 reads TGTGCCAGCAGTTCCAGGGGGGTGGCCGGGGAGCTGTTTTTT. This sequence encodes CASSSRGVAGELFF. The V call is TRBV27, the J call TRBJ2-2, with TRBD1 as a possible D gene (7 bases). V lost 4 bases and J 6 bases, leaving 12 bases between the germline ends. Germline assignment: CDR1 MNHEY and CDR2 SMNVEV (reference sequence). This CDR3 is 14 amino acids long.